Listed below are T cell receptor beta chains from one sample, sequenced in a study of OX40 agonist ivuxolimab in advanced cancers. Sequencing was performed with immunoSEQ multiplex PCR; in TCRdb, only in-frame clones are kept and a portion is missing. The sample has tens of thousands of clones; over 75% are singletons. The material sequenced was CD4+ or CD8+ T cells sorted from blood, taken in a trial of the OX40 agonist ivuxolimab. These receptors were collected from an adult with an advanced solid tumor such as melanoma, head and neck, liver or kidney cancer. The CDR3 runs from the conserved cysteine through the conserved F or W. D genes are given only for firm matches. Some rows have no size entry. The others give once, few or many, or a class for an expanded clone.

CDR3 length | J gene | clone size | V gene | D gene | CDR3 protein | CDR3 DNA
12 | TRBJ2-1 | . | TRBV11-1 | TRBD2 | CASSLREGEQFF | TGTGCCAGCAGCTTAAGGGAGGGTGAGCAGTTCTTC
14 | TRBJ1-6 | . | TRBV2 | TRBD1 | CASSQDRGGSPLHF | TGTGCCAGCAGTCAAGACAGGGGAGGATCACCCCTCCACTTT
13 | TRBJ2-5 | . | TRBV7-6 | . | CASSSSGEETQYF | TGTGCCAGCAGCTCTTCAGGGGAAGAGACCCAGTACTTC
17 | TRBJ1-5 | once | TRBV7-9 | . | CASSRSGTLHSNQPQHF | TGTGCCAGCAGCCGATCCGGGACACTTCATAGCAATCAGCCCCAGCATTTT
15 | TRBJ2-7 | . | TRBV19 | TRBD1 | CASSKSGQGGYEQYF | TGTGCCAGTAGTAAATCGGGACAGGGAGGATACGAGCAGTACTTC
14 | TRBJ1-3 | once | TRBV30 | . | CAWSVGGSGNTIYF | TGTGCCTGGAGTGTAGGGGGGTCTGGAAACACCATATATTTT
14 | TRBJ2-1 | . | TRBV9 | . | CASAKSGTYNEQFF | TGTGCCAGCGCCAAGAGCGGAACCTACAATGAGCAGTTCTTC
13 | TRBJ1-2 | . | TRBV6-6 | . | CASRMLEGGGYTF | TGTGCCAGCAGGATGTTAGAGGGGGGGGGCTACACCTTC
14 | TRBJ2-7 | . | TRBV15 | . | CATSRGAGADEQYF | TGTGCCACCAGCAGGGGGGCAGGGGCGGACGAGCAGTACTTC
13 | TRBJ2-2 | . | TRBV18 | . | CASSADLTGELFF | TGTGCCAGCTCAGCAGACCTCACCGGGGAGCTGTTTTTT
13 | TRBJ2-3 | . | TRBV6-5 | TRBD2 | CASSSGGPDTQYF | TGTGCCAGTTCTAGCGGGGGGCCAGATACGCAGTATTTT
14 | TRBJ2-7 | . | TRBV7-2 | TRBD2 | CASSWSSGDYEQYF | TGTGCCAGCAGCTGGAGTAGCGGGGACTACGAGCAGTACTTC
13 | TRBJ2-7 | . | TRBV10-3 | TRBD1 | CAIRTPDRATQYF | TGTGCCATCAGGACCCCGGACAGGGCAACGCAGTACTTC
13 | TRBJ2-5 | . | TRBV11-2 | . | CASSFTPQETQYF | TGTGCCAGCAGCTTCACTCCCCAAGAGACCCAGTACTTC
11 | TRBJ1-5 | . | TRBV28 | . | CASNSGQPQHF | TGTGCCAGCAACTCGGGTCAGCCCCAGCATTTT
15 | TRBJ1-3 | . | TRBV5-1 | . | CASGDGTASGNTIYF | TGCGCCAGCGGGGATGGAACGGCCTCTGGAAACACCATATATTTT
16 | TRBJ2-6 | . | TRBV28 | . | CASSLSIYSGANVLTF | TGTGCCAGCAGTTTATCCATATACTCTGGGGCCAACGTCCTGACTTTC
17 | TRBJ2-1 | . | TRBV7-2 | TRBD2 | CASSSSHSSGGAYEQFF | TGTGCCAGCAGCTCGTCCCATTCTAGCGGGGGGGCTTATGAGCAGTTCTTC
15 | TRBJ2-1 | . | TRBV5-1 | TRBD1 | CASSWGQGSYNEQFF | TGCGCCAGCAGCTGGGGACAGGGCTCCTACAATGAGCAGTTCTTC
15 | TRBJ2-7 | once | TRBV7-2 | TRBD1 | CASSPGQGQGYEQYF | TGCGCCAGCAGCCCCGGACAGGGGCAAGGCTACGAGCAGTACTTC
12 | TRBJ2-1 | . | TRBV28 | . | CASKSVLNEQFF | TGTGCCAGCAAATCAGTCCTTAATGAGCAGTTCTTC